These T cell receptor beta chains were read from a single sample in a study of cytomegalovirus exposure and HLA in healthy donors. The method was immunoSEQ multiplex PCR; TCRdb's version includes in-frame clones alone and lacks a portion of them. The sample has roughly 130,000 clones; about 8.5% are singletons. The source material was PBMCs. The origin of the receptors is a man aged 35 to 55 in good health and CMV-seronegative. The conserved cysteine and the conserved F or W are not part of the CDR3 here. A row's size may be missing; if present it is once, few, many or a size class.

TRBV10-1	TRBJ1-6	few	ASRSGKGRSPLH
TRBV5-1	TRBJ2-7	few	ASARDRDLYEQY
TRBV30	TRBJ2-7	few	AWSVWGRFTYEQY
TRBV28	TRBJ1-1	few	ASSLTGGKAF
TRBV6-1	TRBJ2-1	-	ASPPTGPANEQF
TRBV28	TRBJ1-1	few	ASSFRDRGLEAF
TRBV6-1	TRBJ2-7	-	ASSEGLPYEQY
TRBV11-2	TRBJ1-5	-	ASSWETGGDQPQH
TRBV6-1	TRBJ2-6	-	ASEASGANVLT
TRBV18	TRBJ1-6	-	ASSPSEVASYNSPLH
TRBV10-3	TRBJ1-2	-	AISTGTGGEEDYGYT
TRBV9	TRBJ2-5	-	ASSVPDRQETQY
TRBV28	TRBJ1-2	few	ASSQPGVNYGYT
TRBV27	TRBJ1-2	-	ASRAGGYGYT
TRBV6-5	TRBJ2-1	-	ASSSSGRSREQF
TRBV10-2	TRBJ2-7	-	ASRAGPFSYEQY
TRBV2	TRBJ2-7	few	ASCRDIYEQY
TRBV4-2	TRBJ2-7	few	ASSPEGGTTGTAYEQY
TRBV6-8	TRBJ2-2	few	ASSPDWRGARRSGELF
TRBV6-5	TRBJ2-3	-	ASSSGLITDTQY
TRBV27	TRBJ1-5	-	ASSFLEGTQPQH
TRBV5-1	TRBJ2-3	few	ASTGSGTDTQY
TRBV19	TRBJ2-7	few	ASSIRLSAYEQY
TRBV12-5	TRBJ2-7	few	ASGFGGNRPLEQY
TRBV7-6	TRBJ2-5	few	ASSLVGHLGETQY
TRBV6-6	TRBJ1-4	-	ASSTQGAPNEKLF
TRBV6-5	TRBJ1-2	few	ASSYSEAGQGDGYT
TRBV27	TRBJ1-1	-	ASSTRDRANTEAF
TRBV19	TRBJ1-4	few	ASSIGGATNEKLF
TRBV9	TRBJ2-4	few	ASSPRTGPNIQY
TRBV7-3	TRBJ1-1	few	ASSPQGRRNTEAF
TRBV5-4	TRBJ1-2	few	ASSGRETGPRSHGYT
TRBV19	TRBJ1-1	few	ASSMIVNTEAF
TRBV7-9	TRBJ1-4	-	ASSLSLQGNEKLF
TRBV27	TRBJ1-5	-	ASSLRLANQPQH
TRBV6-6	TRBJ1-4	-	ASSYRRRRDEKLF
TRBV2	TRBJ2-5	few	ASRRGETQY
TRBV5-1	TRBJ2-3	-	ASSLSTATDTQY
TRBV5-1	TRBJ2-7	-	ASSLGQVSYEQY
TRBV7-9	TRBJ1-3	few	ASSERTGRSGNTIY
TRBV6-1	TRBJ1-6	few	ASRRQGADPLH
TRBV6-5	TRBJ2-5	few	ASSYRVSGDTGTQY
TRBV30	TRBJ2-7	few	AWAGGWEEQY
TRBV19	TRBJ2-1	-	ASSLTSGGVYNEQF
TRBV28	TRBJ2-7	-	ASSTYRGYEQY
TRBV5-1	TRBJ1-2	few	ASSLAGGQGYT